This T cell receptor (beta chain) was identified in a study of metastatic and nonmetastatic thyroid tumors. Across the whole study: Patients with malignant and benign thyroid disease provided blood and tumor or nodule tissue, whose repertoires were compared.

Points from the study as a whole: Benign nodules reportedly had significantly lower TCR beta diversity than malignant thyroid tumors in blood and tumor.

Germline V lookup: CDR1 SGHRS, CDR2 YFSETQ. CDR3 size: 11 residues. V lost 7 bases and J lost 6, with 11 bases in between. Among the patients, none had received any treatment before thyroid surgery. Source study methods: What underpinned the distant-metastasis classifier for papillary thyroid cancer was the set of CDR3 differences across clinicopathological groups. TCRdb re-processed the PCR reads through MiXCR. The V and J calls were determined by TCRdb, not by the authors. The repertoire consists of about 20,000 clones, with 34% occurring once and the leading ten covering 10%. Concerning this clone: Its target is not known.

V is TRBV5-1 and J is TRBJ2-7, with no clear D. The sequence was obtained from a male donor with papillary thyroid cancer or a benign thyroid nodule (not recorded which). Some clones in this sample may be carry-over from other donors' samples. Sequenced sample: tumor tissue. The CDR3 DNA is TGCGCCAGCGAGCCTCGGTTCGAGCAGTACTTC. It encodes CASEPRFEQYF.